This T cell receptor (beta chain) came from a study of cytomegalovirus exposure and HLA in healthy donors. PCR was performed using 60 Vbeta and 13 Jbeta primers. In the authors' workflow: Later, an analysis found 75 million to 90 million unique TCR beta chains, and about 10 million of these were shared. Sequenced by immunoSEQ multiplex PCR; TCRdb stores in-frame clones only, minus some. The V and J calls and clone size were taken over from that table, and D and trimming were inferred from the DNA. The sample shows about 140,000 clones, around two thirds of them seen only once. The study, taken as a whole, reports: Later findings reportedly placed an Asian-associated ancestry cluster below the approximately 650-donor mean for N-insertions. A previous analysis found most TCR beta V segments productive roughly 90% or roughly 30% of the time.

Concerning this clone: Its antigen is not known.

Per germline, CDR1 MDHEN and CDR2 SYDVKM. The V and J ends lost 4 bases and 2 bases, in that order; junction bases with no gene match: 10. The CDR3 spans 16 residues. This clonotype was obtained from a woman in her thirties or forties in good health and CMV-seronegative. The chain joins TRBV28 to TRBJ1-2; TRBD1 agrees at 7 bases. Sequencing was performed on PBMCs. The CDR3 protein is CASSYLRDRGNYGYTF. In nucleotides, the CDR3 is TGTGCCAGCAGTTATCTTAGGGACAGAGGGAACTATGGCTACACCTTC.